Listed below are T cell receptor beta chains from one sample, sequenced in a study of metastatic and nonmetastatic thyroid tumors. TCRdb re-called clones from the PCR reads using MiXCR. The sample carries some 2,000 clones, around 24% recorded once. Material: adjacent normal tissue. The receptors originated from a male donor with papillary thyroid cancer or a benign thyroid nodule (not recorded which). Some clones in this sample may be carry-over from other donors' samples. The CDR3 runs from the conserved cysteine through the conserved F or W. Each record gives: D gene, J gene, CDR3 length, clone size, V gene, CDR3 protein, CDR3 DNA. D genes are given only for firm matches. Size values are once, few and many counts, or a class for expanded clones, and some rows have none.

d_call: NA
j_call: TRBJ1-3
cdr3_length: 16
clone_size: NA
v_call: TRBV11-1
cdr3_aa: CASSLEGHRSGNTIYF
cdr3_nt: TGTGCCAGCAGCTTAGAAGGGCACCGCTCTGGAAACACCATATATTTT

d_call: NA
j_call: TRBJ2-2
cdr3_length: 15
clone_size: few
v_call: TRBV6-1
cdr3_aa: CASSERQPNTGELFF
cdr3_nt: TGTGCCAGCAGTGAGAGGCAGCCGAACACCGGGGAGCTGTTTTTT

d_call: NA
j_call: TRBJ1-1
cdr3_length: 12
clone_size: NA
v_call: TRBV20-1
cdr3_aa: CSSRGPNTEAFF
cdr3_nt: TGCAGTTCGAGAGGACCGAACACTGAAGCTTTCTTT

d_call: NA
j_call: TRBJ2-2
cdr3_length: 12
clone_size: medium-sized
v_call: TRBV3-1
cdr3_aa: CASSQRVGELFF
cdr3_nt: TGTGCCAGCAGCCAAAGGGTCGGGGAGCTGTTTTTT

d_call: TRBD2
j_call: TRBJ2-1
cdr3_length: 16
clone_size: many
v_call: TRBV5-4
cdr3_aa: CASSLGLAGGHNEQFF
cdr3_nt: TGTGCCAGCAGCTTGGGACTAGCGGGAGGGCACAATGAGCAGTTCTTC

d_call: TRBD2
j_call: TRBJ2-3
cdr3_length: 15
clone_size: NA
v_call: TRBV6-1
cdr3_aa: CASSLSGGGTDTQYF
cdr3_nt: TGTGCCAGCAGTCTTAGCGGGGGCGGCACAGATACGCAGTATTTT

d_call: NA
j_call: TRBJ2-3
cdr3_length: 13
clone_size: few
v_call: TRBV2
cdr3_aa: CASSIAITDTQYF
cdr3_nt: TGTGCCAGCAGTATAGCTATCACAGATACGCAGTATTTT

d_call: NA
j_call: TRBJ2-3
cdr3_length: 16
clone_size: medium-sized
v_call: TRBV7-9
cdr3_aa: CASSLALARGTDTQYF
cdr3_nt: TGTGCCAGCAGCTTAGCGCTAGCGCGGGGTACAGATACGCAGTATTTT

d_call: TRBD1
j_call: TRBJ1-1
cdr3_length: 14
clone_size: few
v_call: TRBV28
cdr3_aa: CASSPMGQWTEAFF
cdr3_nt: TGTGCCAGCAGTCCGATGGGACAGTGGACTGAAGCTTTCTTT

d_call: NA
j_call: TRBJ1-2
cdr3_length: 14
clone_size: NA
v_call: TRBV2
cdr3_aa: CASSEGGQGGGYTF
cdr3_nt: TGTGCCAGCAGTGAAGGGGGGCAGGGAGGGGGCTACACCTTC

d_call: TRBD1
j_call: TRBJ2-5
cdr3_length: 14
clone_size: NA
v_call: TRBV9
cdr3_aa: CASNPGTGQETQYF
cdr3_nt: TGTGCCAGCAACCCAGGGACAGGACAAGAGACCCAGTACTTC

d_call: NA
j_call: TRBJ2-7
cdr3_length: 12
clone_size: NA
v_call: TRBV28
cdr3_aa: CASRGGSYEQYF
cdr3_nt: TGTGCCAGCAGGGGCGGGTCCTACGAGCAGTACTTC

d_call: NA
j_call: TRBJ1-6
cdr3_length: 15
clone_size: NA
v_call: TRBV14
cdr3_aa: CASSQASPMISPLHF
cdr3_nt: TGTGCCAGCAGCCAAGCGTCACCGATGATTTCACCCCTCCACTTT

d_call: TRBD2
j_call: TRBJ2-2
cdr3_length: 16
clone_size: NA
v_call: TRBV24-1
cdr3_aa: CATSAGLAQNTGELFF
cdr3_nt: TGTGCCACCAGTGCCGGACTAGCTCAAAACACCGGGGAGCTGTTTTTT

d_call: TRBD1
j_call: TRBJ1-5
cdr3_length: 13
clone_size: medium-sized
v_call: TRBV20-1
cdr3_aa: CSASSGQGKPQHF
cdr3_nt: TGCAGTGCTAGTTCGGGACAGGGGAAGCCCCAGCATTTT

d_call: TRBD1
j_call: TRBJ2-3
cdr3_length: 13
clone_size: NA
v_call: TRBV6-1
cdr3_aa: CASSWRREGALGF
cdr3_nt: TGTGCCAGCAGTTGGAGGAGAGAGGGGGCCTTGGGTTTT

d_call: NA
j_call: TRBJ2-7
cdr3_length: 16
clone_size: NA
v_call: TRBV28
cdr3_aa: CASSLFPGRESYEQYF
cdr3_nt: TGTGCCAGCAGTTTATTCCCTGGACGGGAGTCCTACGAGCAGTACTTC

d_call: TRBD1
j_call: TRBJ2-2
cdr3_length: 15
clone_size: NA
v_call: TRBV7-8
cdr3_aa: CASSLGTALTGELFF
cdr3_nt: TGTGCCAGCAGTTTAGGGACAGCGCTTACCGGGGAGCTGTTTTTT

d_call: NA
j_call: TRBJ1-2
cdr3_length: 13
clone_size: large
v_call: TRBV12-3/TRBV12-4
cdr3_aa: CASSLDLASGYTF
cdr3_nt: TGTGCCAGCAGCTTGGACCTGGCGAGCGGCTACACCTTC

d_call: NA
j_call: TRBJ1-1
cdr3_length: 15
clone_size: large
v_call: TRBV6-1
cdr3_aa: CASRNGGGLDTEAFF
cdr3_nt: TGTGCCAGCAGAAACGGGGGGGGATTGGACACTGAAGCTTTCTTT

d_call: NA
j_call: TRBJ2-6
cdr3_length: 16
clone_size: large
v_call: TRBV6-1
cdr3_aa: CASSLAIGSGANVLTF
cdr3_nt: TGTGCCAGCAGTCTGGCTATAGGCTCTGGGGCCAACGTCCTGACTTTC

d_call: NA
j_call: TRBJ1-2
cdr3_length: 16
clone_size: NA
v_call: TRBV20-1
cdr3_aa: CSALALEILGSYGYTF
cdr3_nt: TGCAGTGCTCTCGCCCTGGAGATCCTCGGAAGCTATGGCTACACCTTC

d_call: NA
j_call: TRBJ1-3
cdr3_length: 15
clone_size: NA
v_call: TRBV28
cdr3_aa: CASSPTGDRGHTIYF
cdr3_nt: TGTGCCAGCAGCCCCACCGGGGATCGGGGGCACACCATATATTTT

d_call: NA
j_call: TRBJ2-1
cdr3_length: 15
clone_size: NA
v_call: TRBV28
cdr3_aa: CASSLVPSSYNEQFF
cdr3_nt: TGTGCCAGCAGCCTCGTCCCTAGCTCCTACAATGAGCAGTTCTTC

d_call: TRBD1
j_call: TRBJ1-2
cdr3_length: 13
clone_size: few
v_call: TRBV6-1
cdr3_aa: CASIGGQGNGYTF
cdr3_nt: TGTGCCAGCATCGGGGGACAGGGGAACGGCTACACCTTC

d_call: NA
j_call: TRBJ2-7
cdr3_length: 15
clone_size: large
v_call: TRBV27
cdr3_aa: CASSRTGTSLHEQYF
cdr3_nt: TGTGCCAGCAGTCGTACCGGGACCAGCCTTCACGAGCAGTACTTC

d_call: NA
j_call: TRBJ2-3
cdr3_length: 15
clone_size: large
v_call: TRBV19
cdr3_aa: CASSWDGGGTDTQYF
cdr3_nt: TGTGCCAGTAGTTGGGACGGAGGGGGCACAGATACGCAGTATTTT

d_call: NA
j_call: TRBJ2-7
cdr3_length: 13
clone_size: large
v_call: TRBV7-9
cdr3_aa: CASSFIPSYEQYF
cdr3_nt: TGTGCCAGCAGCTTCATCCCCTCCTACGAGCAGTACTTC